This T cell receptor beta chain was recorded in a study of blood T cell repertoires in COVID-19. Overall study: PBMCs, B-cell-depleted T cells, or T cells provided the cDNA or gDNA that made up the material.

As processed by the authors: Counts of nucleated cells, estimated from reference gene primer amplification, were obtained. TCRdb's table, derived via immunoSEQ multiplex PCR, lists solely in-frame clones and lacks some. Clonal size and the V and J genes are those of that table, whereas D and trimming came from the DNA. The sample lists 45,000 to 55,000 clones, 83% occurring once. The CDR3 spans 12 residues. Germline V gene sequence: CDR1 LGHDT, CDR2 YNNKEL (reference sequence). V lost 1 base and J lost 8, with 5 bases in between. Concerning this clone: The sample carries other DNA sequences with the same CDR3.

The sample taken for sequencing was peripheral blood. The V and J genes are TRBV3-1 (or the pseudogene TRBV3-2) and TRBJ1-4; D unresolved. The sequence derives from a human donor in a cohort sampled during active COVID-19. The CDR3 region is CASSQVGEKLFF. In DNA form, the CDR3 reads TGTGCCAGCAGCCAAGTTGGCGAAAAACTGTTTTTT.